This TCR beta chain was documented in a study of T cell repertoires in cytomegalovirus infection. Study-level background: Well-studied HLA-B-restricted CMV epitopes were used in the study alongside recently identified HLA-C-restricted ones. Notes on the study in general: Ex vivo, HLA-C-restricted CMV-specific TCR beta clonotypes prevailed over the rest of the response.

TCRdb re-derived calls from the reads in MiXCR, one entry per CDR3 protein. The sample has around 900,000 distinct CDR3 sequences, less than 40% seen once. This clonotype was seen only a few times. Its antigen is currently unknown. The clonotype was recovered from a human donor in good health (CMV status not recorded). Some clones in this sample may be carry-over from other donors' samples. This material consisted of cultured CD8+ T cells from PBMCs, taken from culture after CMV antigen stimulation.

The CDR3 DNA follows: TGTGCCAGCAGCTCTTCCGACATGGGGACTAATGAAAAACTGTTTTTT. This gives the protein CASSSSDMGTNEKLFF. The V call is TRBV7-9, the J call TRBJ1-4; D unresolved. The CDR3 length is 16 residues. Deletions cut 4 bases from V and 2 bases from J, with 14 bases between. The germline V gene encodes CDR1 SEHNR and CDR2 FQNEAQ (reference sequence).